This TCR beta chain is from a study of shared clonotypes between healthy human individuals. Study findings and constraints: What naive subsets generally showed was a larger estimated richness than memory subsets showed. Few donors limited the genetic and exposure-history diversity represented. Compared with clonotypes that all four donors shared, non-shared clonotypes had lower generation probabilities.

Method: immunoSEQ multiplex PCR; TCRdb's copy keeps in-frame clones and lacks some. The sample has roughly 640,000 clones; more than 95% are singletons. Trimming took off 6 bases at V and 5 bases at J, with 11 bases between the two ends. CDR3 size: 13 residues. Germline loops: CDR1 WNHNN, CDR2 SYGVQD (reference sequence). With regard to this clone: Its cognate antigen is unknown.

Memory CD4+ cells were the fraction left after CD45RA+ naive selection. The V gene is TRBV10-1, the J gene TRBJ1-5; D gene uncertain. The specimen sequenced was naive CD4+ T cells sorted from blood. Subset here: CD45RA+ positively selected. The TCR sequence derives from a woman under 40 in good health. CDR3 protein: CASRAETDQPQHF. In nucleotides, the CDR3 is TGCGCCAGCAGAGCCGAGACTGATCAGCCCCAGCATTTT.